The 14 T cell receptor beta chains reported below all come from one sample, sequenced in a study of vaccination and CD4 T cells after COVID-19. As for treatment: roughly 11-day PBMC culture with coronavirus spike peptide pools or control peptides (ViraFEST assay). The study sequenced cultured CD4+ T cell DNA using the Oncomine TCR Beta short-read assay. TCRdb itself ran the PCR reads through MiXCR, one entry per CDR3 protein. The repertoire holds about 20,000 distinct CDR3 sequences, with roughly 46% as singletons. Their target antigens are unknown. The sample was CD4+ T cells from blood, cultured in vitro, taken after SARS-CoV-2 vaccination. The receptors were sampled from a human donor who had recovered from COVID-19.

The genes are TRBV7-2 and TRBJ1-1, with a weak D call TRBD1 (6 bases). CDR1 and CDR2 (germline): SGHTA, FQGNSA. Trimming took 4 bases from V and 8 from J, leaving 17 bases between them. The CDR3 covers 14 residues. The CDR3 here is CASSWGRTSGEAFF. The CDR3 DNA sequence: TGTGCCAGCAGCTGGGGGCGGACGTCGGGGGAAGCTTTCTTT.

This clonotype was found a few times. The CDR3, as DNA: TGTGCCAGCAGCCAGTACTACGAGCAGTACTTC. This sequence encodes CASSQYYEQYF. This chain connects TRBV6-2 or TRBV6-3 to TRBJ2-7; no firm D call. This CDR3 comprises 11 residues. The germline CDR1 and CDR2 sequences are MNHEY and SVGEGT. Trimming took off 6 bases at V and 3 bases at J, with 6 bases between the two ends.

The V and J genes are TRBV7-3 and TRBJ2-7; 10 bases are shared with TRBD1. J gave up 6 bases and V 6 bases, and 5 bases lay outside the gene matches. CDR3 length: 13 residues. CDR1 and CDR2 (germline): SGHTA, FQGTGA. This CDR3 is CASSTDRGREQYF. As DNA, the CDR3 is TGTGCCAGCAGTACCGACAGGGGGCGCGAGCAGTACTTC.

This clonotype was recorded only once. V gene TRBV20-1 combines with J gene TRBJ2-2; 7 bases match TRBD2. V dropped 0 bases and J dropped 4; count of bases not matched to a gene: 8. Germline loops: CDR1 DFQATT, CDR2 SNEGSKA (reference sequence). The CDR3 is made up of 16 amino acids. The CDR3 sequence: CSARDFGGRGTGELFF. The CDR3 nucleotides are TGCAGTGCTAGAGATTTCGGCGGGAGAGGCACCGGGGAGCTGTTTTTT.

The V gene is TRBV7-3, the J gene TRBJ2-3; the D gene is possibly TRBD2 (6 bases). Looked up from germline, CDR1 is SGHTA and CDR2 is FQGTGA. Between the trimmed V and J ends, which lost 8 bases and 0 bases, there was a span of 9 bases. The CDR3 spans 13 residues. DNA for the CDR3: TGTGCCAGCGGGCGGGGTAGCACAGATACGCAGTATTTT. Residues: CASGRGSTDTQYF.

V and J are TRBV5-4 and TRBJ2-5; the match to TRBD2 covers 9 bases. CDR1 is SGHNT and CDR2 is YYREEE in the germline V gene (reference sequence). The CDR3 runs to 15 residues. With V trimmed by 3 bases and J by 4 bases, 7 bases remained unmatched. The CDR3 DNA reads as TGTGCCAGCAGCTCTACTAGCGGGCACGTAGAGACCCAGTACTTC. It codes for CASSSTSGHVETQYF.

The genes are TRBV19 and TRBJ2-1; TRBD1 matches at 7 bases. V dropped 3 bases and J dropped 7; count of bases not matched to a gene: 3. The CDR3 has 13 residues. CDR1 is LNHDA and CDR2 is SQIVND in the germline V gene (reference sequence). CDR3 region: CASSILQGNEQFF. The DNA for the CDR3 is TGTGCCAGTAGTATCCTACAGGGGAATGAGCAGTTCTTC.

This clonotype has a handful of counts. The gene calls are TRBV7-3 and TRBJ1-2, with 7 bases lining up with TRBD1. V gave up 4 bases and J gave up 0 bases; unmatched junction bases: 5. The germline V gene encodes CDR1 SGHTA and CDR2 FQGTGA. The CDR3 extends over 15 amino acids. Here the CDR3 reads CASSYRTGANYGYTF. The CDR3 DNA is TGTGCCAGCAGCTATCGGACAGGTGCTAACTATGGCTACACCTTC.

The rearrangement joins TRBV7-6 to TRBJ1-1; no firm D call. Germline V gene data show CDR1 as SGHVS and CDR2 as FNYEAQ. The V and J ends lost 6 bases and 2 bases respectively, with 19 bases between them. The CDR3 length is 16 residues. CDR3 DNA: TGTGCCAGCAGTTTGCATTACAGCCGAGCAAACACTGAAGCTTTCTTT. It specifies CASSLHYSRANTEAFF.

This clonotype was counted between two and nine times. The rearrangement uses TRBV6-1 and TRBJ1-5; D perhaps matches TRBD1 (5 bases). Trimming took off 6 bases at V and 6 bases at J, with 15 bases between the two ends. The CDR3 is made up of 14 amino acids. Germline assignment: CDR1 MNHNS and CDR2 SASEGT. The CDR3: CASSVTGEGQPQHF. CDR3 sequence (DNA): TGTGCCAGCAGCGTAACAGGTGAGGGTCAGCCCCAGCATTTT.

This chain uses TRBV6-1 with TRBJ1-2, with 8 bases aligning to TRBD1. Per the germline V gene, CDR1 is MNHNS and CDR2 is SASEGT. This CDR3 region has 13 residues. Unmatched junction bases numbered 7, after V lost 5 bases and J lost 8 bases. The chain's CDR3 is CASSRDRGGGYTF. As DNA, the CDR3 is TGTGCCAGCAGTCGCGACAGGGGAGGCGGCTACACCTTC.

The chain employs TRBV28 and TRBJ2-7; possibly TRBD1 or TRBD2 for D (5 bases each). Looked up from germline, CDR1 is MDHEN and CDR2 is SYDVKM. The V and J ends lost 8 bases and 5 bases respectively, with 13 bases between them. CDR3 size: 12 residues. The CDR3, as DNA: TGTGCCAGCGAGGGGCTAGTGAACGAGCAGTACTTC. Encoded protein: CASEGLVNEQYF.

The chain employs TRBV7-2 and TRBJ2-6, with D maybe TRBD2 (5 bases). This CDR3 is 16 amino acids long. Trimming removed 1 base at V and 4 bases at J, with 11 bases between. Looked up from germline, CDR1 is SGHTA and CDR2 is FQGNSA. DNA for the CDR3: TGTGCCAGCAGCTTAGACAGTGACTACGGGGCCAACGTCCTGACTTTC. Amino acid sequence: CASSLDSDYGANVLTF. Full variable domain (outside the CDR3, taken from reference TRBV7-2 and TRBJ2-6): GAGVSQSPSNKVTEKGKDVELRCDPISGHTALYWYRQSLGQGLEFLIYFQGNSAPDKSGLPSDRFSAERTGGSVSTLTIQRTQQEDSAVYLCASSLDSDYGANVLTFGAGSRLTVL.

Only a few counts were recorded for this clonotype. V and J are TRBV6-1 and TRBJ1-6; a weak D match, TRBD1 (6 bases). Germline assignment: CDR1 MNHNS and CDR2 SASEGT. The length of the CDR3 is 15 residues. V shed 6 bases and J shed 8 bases, with 17 bases lying between them. The CDR3 loop is CASRRGGRDDSPLHF. The DNA of the CDR3 is TGTGCCAGCAGGCGAGGGGGGCGAGATGATTCACCCCTCCACTTT.